This is a list of T cell receptor beta chains from one sample in a study of CD8+CD57+ T cells in acquired aplastic anemia. Each CDR3 protein is one row after TCRdb ran MiXCR on the reads. Here the sample spans under 200,000 distinct CDR3 sequences, around 48% being singletons. The specimen sequenced was sorted CD4+, CD8+, or CD8+CD57+ T cells (not recorded which) from PBMCs. Every receptor here comes from a human donor with aplastic anemia. Each CDR3 is given with its conserved first and last residue. D genes are given only for firm matches. Clone size is stated in some rows and not others, as once, few, many or a class when expanded.

.	TRBV24-1	TRBJ2-3	many	TGTGCCACCAGTCAAGGGAGCACAGATACGCAGTATTTT	CATSQGSTDTQYF
.	TRBV24-1	TRBJ2-5	.	TGTGCCACCACCAGCGACGGAGAGACCCAGTACTTC	CATTSDGETQYF
TRBD2	TRBV6-5	TRBJ2-5	.	TGTGCCAGCAGTTCAACTAGCGTGGAGACCCAGTACTTC	CASSSTSVETQYF
.	TRBV24-1	TRBJ1-5	many	TGTGCCACCAGTTTGGCTCCCAATCAGCCCCAGCATTTT	CATSLAPNQPQHF
TRBD1	TRBV24-1	TRBJ1-2	.	TGTGCCACCAGTGATTCGGACAGGGGGGATGGCTACACCTTC	CATSDSDRGDGYTF
.	TRBV28	TRBJ1-6	.	TGTGCCAGCAGTCCGTCCTGGGGGAATTCACCCCTCCACTTT	CASSPSWGNSPLHF
.	TRBV7-9	TRBJ1-6	.	TGTGCCAGCAGTCTAAGGTCCTCACCCCTCCACTTT	CASSLRSSPLHF
.	TRBV19	TRBJ1-1	.	TGTGCCAGTAGTATAGTAGGAGGAGCCTTGAACACTGAAGCTTTCTTT	CASSIVGGALNTEAFF
.	TRBV6-1	TRBJ2-7	many	TGTGCCAGCAGTCGCCTGACTAGGGAGGCAGGGCAGTACTTC	CASSRLTREAGQYF
.	TRBV7-9	TRBJ2-3	few	TGTGCCAGCAGCTTAGGAAGCGGTAGCACAGATACGCAGTATTTT	CASSLGSGSTDTQYF
TRBD2	TRBV20-1	TRBJ2-3	.	TGCAGTGCTAGAGGTAGCGGGAGGGAGGGCACAGATACGCAGTATTTT	CSARGSGREGTDTQYF
.	TRBV28	TRBJ2-7	.	TGTGCCAGCAAGAACGGCCCTTACGAGCAGTACTTC	CASKNGPYEQYF
.	TRBV12-3/TRBV12-4	TRBJ1-3	many	TGTGCCAGCAGGCTCACAGGGCAAGGAAACACCATATATTTT	CASRLTGQGNTIYF
.	TRBV29-1	TRBJ1-2	.	TGCAGCGTTGACGACATCTACTATGGCTACACCTTC	CSVDDIYYGYTF
TRBD1	TRBV29-1	TRBJ2-7	.	TGCAGCGTCCGTCCGGGACAGGGGGCACACGAGCAGTACTTC	CSVRPGQGAHEQYF
.	TRBV5-1	TRBJ2-7	.	TGCGCCAGCAGCTTGGAGGCAGGACCCTCCTACGAGCAGTACTTC	CASSLEAGPSYEQYF
.	TRBV7-4	TRBJ1-1	.	TGTGCCAGCAGCCCTACCCCGGGAACTGAAGCTTTCTTT	CASSPTPGTEAFF
TRBD2	TRBV10-1	TRBJ2-5	.	TGCGCCAGCACTACGCGGGGAGGGGAGACCCAGTACTTC	CASTTRGGETQYF
TRBD2	TRBV7-7	TRBJ2-7	.	TGTGCTAGCAGCTTATCCCCGGGACTAGCCGGCGAGCAGTACTTC	CASSLSPGLAGEQYF
TRBD1	TRBV7-2	TRBJ1-5	many	TGTGCCAGCAGCCTGAGGGCCGGGACAGGACTCAGGCAGCCCCAGCATTTT	CASSLRAGTGLRQPQHF
.	TRBV11-3	TRBJ1-1	many	TGTGCCAGCGGGCGGGGGCAGACTGAAGCTTTCTTT	CASGRGQTEAFF
.	TRBV20-1	TRBJ2-1	.	TGCAGTGCTGAGTACAATGAGCAGTTCTTC	CSAEYNEQFF
TRBD1	TRBV15	TRBJ2-7	.	TGTGCCACCAGCAGGCCGGGACAGAGGATCCACGAGCAGTACTTC	CATSRPGQRIHEQYF
.	TRBV7-2	TRBJ1-2	many	TGTGCCAGCAGCTTAGAAGTCTCTAGGGGTAGCTACACCTTC	CASSLEVSRGSYTF
.	TRBV10-2	TRBJ1-6	.	TGCGCCAGTCGGCTGCCGGATTCACCCCTCCACTTT	CASRLPDSPLHF
.	TRBV15	TRBJ1-1	.	TGTGCCACCAGCAGAGGGATGAACACTGAAGCTTTCTTT	CATSRGMNTEAFF
.	TRBV20-1	TRBJ2-5	many	TGCAGTGCTAGAGTTCCTGCGGGGCTCAGGGAGACCCAGTACTTC	CSARVPAGLRETQYF
.	TRBV2	TRBJ2-7	many	TGTGCCAGCAGTGAAGGGGCGGGACTCGGGTCCTACGAGCAGTACTTC	CASSEGAGLGSYEQYF
.	TRBV25-1	TRBJ2-7	.	TGTGCCAGCAGTGAAGCAGATACCTACGAGCAGTACTTC	CASSEADTYEQYF
TRBD2	TRBV2	TRBJ2-7	.	TGTGCCACCAACCTAGCGGGAGTGAACGAGCAGTACTTC	CATNLAGVNEQYF
.	TRBV10-3	TRBJ2-1	.	TGTGCCCTCCGGGACTCCATTTTGAATGAGCAGTTCTTC	CALRDSILNEQFF
.	TRBV15	TRBJ2-3	.	TGTGCCACCAGCGGGGAGTTGACCGATTCAGGCACAGATACGCAGTATTTT	CATSGELTDSGTDTQYF
.	TRBV7-2	TRBJ2-5	once	TGTGCCAGCAGCACCCTAGGGACTCGGAGAGAGACCCAGTACTTC	CASSTLGTRRETQYF
TRBD2	TRBV6-1	TRBJ2-3	.	TGTGCCAGCAGGAGTAGCGGGGACCGCACAGATACGCAGTATTTT	CASRSSGDRTDTQYF
TRBD2	TRBV11-2	TRBJ2-5	once	TGTGCCAGCAGCTTAGGTCGTCGACTAGCGGGGGGGCTTGAGACCCAGTACTTC	CASSLGRRLAGGLETQYF
.	TRBV28	TRBJ2-3	.	TGTGCCAGCAAACCCTCGAGCCTAGGAACAGATACGCAGTATTTT	CASKPSSLGTDTQYF
.	TRBV5-5	TRBJ1-2	once	TGTGCCAGCAGCCCCCTGGTGTGGGGCGGCGAAGGCTACACCTTC	CASSPLVWGGEGYTF
.	TRBV7-2	TRBJ1-6	.	TGTGCCAGCGGAGAGATTGGAACAGCTTATTCACCCCTCCACTTT	CASGEIGTAYSPLHF
.	TRBV3-1	TRBJ1-3	many	TGTGCCAGCAGCCAGTCCTTCCATCACACCATATATTTT	CASSQSFHHTIYF
.	TRBV10-2	TRBJ2-7	.	TGCGCCAGCAGTACGGGGACCGAGCAGTACTTC	CASSTGTEQYF
.	TRBV29-1	TRBJ1-3	.	TGCAGCGTTGAAGACGGCGGCTCTGGAAACACCATATATTTT	CSVEDGGSGNTIYF
.	TRBV10-3	TRBJ1-5	.	TGTGCCATCAGTCGACAGAGCAATCAGCCCCAGCATTTT	CAISRQSNQPQHF
TRBD1	TRBV6-2/TRBV6-3	TRBJ1-3	many	TGTGCCAGCAGCCGGGACAGGGACCTACAATTT	CASSRDRDLQF
.	TRBV19	TRBJ1-5	many	TGTGCCGGCGGGAGAGTTAGCAATCAGCCCCAGCATTTT	CAGGRVSNQPQHF
.	TRBV29-1	TRBJ1-2	.	TGCAGCGTTGTGGAGCCAGGGACCTATGGCTACACCTTC	CSVVEPGTYGYTF
TRBD1	TRBV15	TRBJ2-1	.	TGTGCCACCACAGGCCAGGGACAGGGTAAGCAGTTCTTC	CATTGQGQGKQFF
.	TRBV10-3	TRBJ1-6	.	TGTGCCATCAGTGAGTCGACTATGAATTCACCCTTCCACTTT	CAISESTMNSPFHF
.	TRBV19	TRBJ2-4	.	TGTGCCAGTAGGGAGCCGGGATTAGCCAAAAACATTCAGTACTTC	CASREPGLAKNIQYF
.	TRBV9	TRBJ1-6	.	TGTGCCAGCAGCGGGTATAATTCACCCCTCCACTTT	CASSGYNSPLHF
.	TRBV20-1	TRBJ1-2	.	TGCAGTGCTAGAGACTCTGAAGGGGTCTCTGGCTACACCTTC	CSARDSEGVSGYTF
TRBD2	TRBV10-3	TRBJ2-1	few	TGTGCCATCAGTGACCGGACTAGCGGGGGGGCCTACAATGAGCAGTTCTTC	CAISDRTSGGAYNEQFF
.	TRBV4-3	TRBJ2-7	many	TGCGCCAGCAGCCAAGGCCAAGGGGTCTACGAGCAGTACTTC	CASSQGQGVYEQYF
.	TRBV10-3	TRBJ2-7	many	TGTGCCATCAGTTCCATAGTTAGCGACAAATTTAAGACCTACGAGCAGTACTTC	CAISSIVSDKFKTYEQYF
.	TRBV7-8	TRBJ2-5	.	TGTGCCAGCAGTAACCCAGGAGAGACCCAGTACTTC	CASSNPGETQYF